This is a list of T cell receptor beta chains from one sample in a study of T cells after yellow fever vaccination. TCRdb called the 5' RACE reads again in MiXCR, with one record for every CDR3 protein. Here the sample spans about 240,000 distinct CDR3 sequences, 3.6% being singletons. The starting material was PBMCs, obtained 15 days after the yellow fever booster vaccination. These receptors were obtained from a man younger than 30 who received the YFV17D yellow fever vaccine. Each CDR3 is given with its conserved first and last residue. Fields, in order: clone size, D gene, J gene, V gene, CDR3 protein, CDR3 DNA. The D gene is left open where the match is weak. Clone sizes are given selectively: once, few, many, or a class where the clone is expanded.

>many|TRBD1|TRBJ1-1|TRBV7-2
CASSTDRGQAFF
TGTGCCAGCAGCACCGACAGGGGGCAAGCTTTCTTT
>few|TRBD1|TRBJ2-3|TRBV28
CASTGTGPRVQYF
TGTGCCAGCACCGGGACAGGTCCCAGAGTGCAGTATTTT
>many|-|TRBJ2-1|TRBV7-2
CASSLAGGHNEQFF
TGTGCCAGCAGCTTAGCGGGGGGGCACAATGAGCAGTTCTTC
>many|-|TRBJ2-1|TRBV20-1
CSASPPLKGDNEQFF
TGCAGTGCTAGCCCGCCATTAAAGGGGGACAATGAGCAGTTCTTC
>many|TRBD1|TRBJ2-5|TRBV5-1
CASSGIRDRRRETQYF
TGCGCCAGCAGCGGTATAAGGGACAGGCGGCGGGAGACCCAGTACTTC
>many|-|TRBJ1-5|TRBV30
CAWSSWENQPQHF
TGTGCCTGGAGTAGCTGGGAGAATCAGCCCCAGCATTTT
>-|TRBD2|TRBJ2-3|TRBV29-1
CSVDPSGGGIDTQYF
TGCAGCGTTGACCCTAGCGGGGGGGGGATAGATACGCAGTATTTT
>many|-|TRBJ1-3|TRBV12-3/TRBV12-4
CASSLPIGGLSGNTIYF
TGTGCCAGCAGTTTGCCAATTGGGGGGCTTTCCGGAAACACCATATATTTT
>many|-|TRBJ1-3|TRBV5-1
CASSLEMGSGNTIYF
TGCGCCAGCAGCTTGGAAATGGGCTCTGGAAACACCATATATTTT
>many|TRBD1|TRBJ2-3|TRBV18
CASSARDSQAQYF
TGTGCCAGCTCAGCGAGGGACAGCCAAGCGCAGTATTTT
>many|TRBD1|TRBJ2-7|TRBV4-2
CASSQARGGQAYEQYF
TGTGCCAGCAGCCAAGCCCGAGGAGGACAGGCCTACGAGCAGTACTTC
>many|-|TRBJ1-1|TRBV28
CASSFASAGGEAFF
TGTGCCAGCAGTTTTGCGTCAGCGGGCGGAGAGGCTTTCTTT
>many|-|TRBJ1-1|TRBV7-6
CASSPMSSTDTEAFF
TGTGCCAGCAGCCCGATGAGTTCTACTGACACTGAAGCTTTCTTT
>many|TRBD2|TRBJ2-3|TRBV29-1
CSGSSGGGTDTQYF
TGCAGCGGTTCTTCCGGGGGGGGCACAGATACGCAGTATTTT
>many|-|TRBJ1-5|TRBV7-2
CASSLRGGDQPQHF
TGTGCCAGCAGCTTGAGGGGGGGGGATCAGCCCCAGCATTTT
>many|-|TRBJ1-1|TRBV5-1
CASSFVRLQGNTEAFF
TGCGCCAGCAGCTTTGTCAGGCTCCAAGGAAACACTGAAGCTTTCTTT
>many|-|TRBJ2-1|TRBV7-9
CASSRTGLGNEQFF
TGTGCCAGCAGCCGAACTGGTTTAGGGAATGAGCAGTTCTTC
>many|-|TRBJ2-4|TRBV27
CASSSGVLAKNIQYF
TGTGCCAGCAGTTCGGGGGTACTAGCCAAAAACATTCAGTACTTC
>many|TRBD1|TRBJ1-1|TRBV6-4
CASSERGRMAEAFF
TGTGCCAGCAGTGAGAGGGGGCGCATGGCTGAAGCTTTCTTT
>many|-|TRBJ1-1|TRBV5-1
CASSLGAGVNTEAFF
TGCGCCAGCAGCTTGGGCGCTGGGGTGAACACTGAAGCTTTCTTT